A selection of T cell receptor beta chains follows, all from one sample in a study of shared clonotypes between healthy human individuals. Profiled with immunoSEQ multiplex PCR; TCRdb holds only in-frame clones, not every one. Of about 2.1 million clones listed, 85% to 95% were seen once; the top ten hold about 1.7%. The sequenced material came from naive CD8+ T cells from PBMCs. The receptors derive from a man aged 18 to 29 in good health. Some clones in this sample may be carry-over from other donors' samples. CDR3s include the opening cysteine and the closing phenylalanine or tryptophan. D genes are given only for firm matches. A clone size is listed for some rows: how often the clone was seen (once, few, many), or a class if it is expanded.

v_call: TRBV19
d_call: NA
j_call: TRBJ1-5
clone_size: once
cdr3_nt: TGTGCCAGTAGTATAGGTCAGGGAAGGTACAATCAGCCCCAGCATTTT
cdr3_aa: CASSIGQGRYNQPQHF

v_call: TRBV9
d_call: TRBD2
j_call: TRBJ2-7
clone_size: NA
cdr3_nt: TGTGCCAGCAGCGGGACTAGCGGGAGCTCCTACGAGCAGTACTTC
cdr3_aa: CASSGTSGSSYEQYF

v_call: TRBV27
d_call: NA
j_call: TRBJ1-4
clone_size: NA
cdr3_nt: TGTGCCAGCAGTCTACTCGGTAATGAAAAACTGTTTTTT
cdr3_aa: CASSLLGNEKLFF

v_call: TRBV5-6
d_call: TRBD2
j_call: TRBJ2-1
clone_size: NA
cdr3_nt: TGTGCCAGCAGCTTGGTTACGGGAGGGTACAATGAGCAGTTCTTC
cdr3_aa: CASSLVTGGYNEQFF

v_call: TRBV7-9
d_call: NA
j_call: TRBJ1-1
clone_size: few
cdr3_nt: TGTGCCAGCAGCTTGGCGGAAGGAGCTTTCTTT
cdr3_aa: CASSLAEGAFF

v_call: TRBV7-2
d_call: NA
j_call: TRBJ2-3
clone_size: NA
cdr3_nt: TGTGCCAGCAGCTGGCGCACAGATACGCAGTATTTT
cdr3_aa: CASSWRTDTQYF

v_call: TRBV25-1
d_call: NA
j_call: TRBJ2-3
clone_size: NA
cdr3_nt: TGTGCCAGCAGTGAATCGACAGCCTTGTCCACAGATACGCAGTATTTT
cdr3_aa: CASSESTALSTDTQYF

v_call: TRBV29-1
d_call: TRBD2
j_call: TRBJ2-7
clone_size: NA
cdr3_nt: TGCAGCGTTGTGGGGGTAGGCAGGGAGGGCGAGCAGTACTTC
cdr3_aa: CSVVGVGREGEQYF

v_call: TRBV30
d_call: TRBD2
j_call: TRBJ2-7
clone_size: NA
cdr3_nt: TGTGCCTGGAGTGCGAGAGCGGGAGTTCGGGACGAGCAGTACTTC
cdr3_aa: CAWSARAGVRDEQYF

v_call: TRBV19
d_call: NA
j_call: TRBJ2-1
clone_size: once
cdr3_nt: TGTGCCAGTAGTATAAGTTACTATCCGGTAGATGAGCAGTTCTTC
cdr3_aa: CASSISYYPVDEQFF

v_call: TRBV19
d_call: TRBD1
j_call: TRBJ2-5
clone_size: NA
cdr3_nt: TGTGCCAGTAGTATAGAAAGAGGCAGGGGGTCAGAGACCCAGTACTTC
cdr3_aa: CASSIERGRGSETQYF

v_call: TRBV4-1
d_call: TRBD1
j_call: TRBJ2-7
clone_size: NA
cdr3_nt: TGCGCCAGCAGCCAGTCAGCCGGGACAGCCTCCTACGAGCAGTACTTC
cdr3_aa: CASSQSAGTASYEQYF

v_call: TRBV5-1
d_call: NA
j_call: TRBJ2-7
clone_size: NA
cdr3_nt: TGCGCCAGCAGCTTGGCCCCGGGAACCTCCTACGAGCAGTACTTC
cdr3_aa: CASSLAPGTSYEQYF

v_call: TRBV6-5
d_call: NA
j_call: TRBJ2-3
clone_size: NA
cdr3_nt: TGTGCCAGCAGTTACCCAAAGCGATCTAGCACAGATACGCAGTATTTT
cdr3_aa: CASSYPKRSSTDTQYF

v_call: TRBV30
d_call: TRBD2
j_call: TRBJ2-7
clone_size: NA
cdr3_nt: TGTGCCTGGGACTCCGGGACTAGCGGGATTTTCGAGCAGTACTTC
cdr3_aa: CAWDSGTSGIFEQYF

v_call: TRBV19
d_call: NA
j_call: TRBJ1-1
clone_size: NA
cdr3_nt: TGTGCCAGTAGTTCCAGGGTGGGTCACACTGAAGCTTTCTTT
cdr3_aa: CASSSRVGHTEAFF

v_call: TRBV7-6
d_call: TRBD2
j_call: TRBJ2-7
clone_size: NA
cdr3_nt: TGTGCCAGCAGCTTAGCGGCGGGAGGCCCCCCCCAGCAGTACTTC
cdr3_aa: CASSLAAGGPPQQYF

v_call: TRBV7-9
d_call: TRBD2
j_call: TRBJ2-5
clone_size: NA
cdr3_nt: TGTGCCAGCAGCTTACCGTCCAGCGGGAGCTGGGAGACCCAGTACTTC
cdr3_aa: CASSLPSSGSWETQYF

v_call: TRBV27
d_call: NA
j_call: TRBJ2-2
clone_size: NA
cdr3_nt: TGTGCCAGCAGTTCCTCCCCTGCGGGACCTTTAACCCTCGGCACCGGGGAGCTGTTTTTT
cdr3_aa: CASSSSPAGPLTLGTGELFF

v_call: TRBV7-9
d_call: NA
j_call: TRBJ1-2
clone_size: NA
cdr3_nt: TGTGCCAGCAGCCTCCGGGACAAACCTAACTATGGCTACACCTTC
cdr3_aa: CASSLRDKPNYGYTF

v_call: TRBV27
d_call: NA
j_call: TRBJ2-3
clone_size: NA
cdr3_nt: TGTGCCAGCGGCCTACAGGGGAGGGTGTTTGATACGCAGTATTTT
cdr3_aa: CASGLQGRVFDTQYF

v_call: TRBV9
d_call: NA
j_call: TRBJ2-3
clone_size: NA
cdr3_nt: TGTGCCAGCAGCGTAGATTCAACAGATACGCAGTATTTT
cdr3_aa: CASSVDSTDTQYF

v_call: TRBV10-2
d_call: NA
j_call: TRBJ1-2
clone_size: NA
cdr3_nt: TGCGCCAGCAGTGAGGCCGTAATCTATGGCTACACCTTC
cdr3_aa: CASSEAVIYGYTF

v_call: TRBV27
d_call: NA
j_call: TRBJ2-6
clone_size: NA
cdr3_nt: TGTGCCAGCAGCCGTACTGGGGCCAACGTCCTGACTTTC
cdr3_aa: CASSRTGANVLTF

v_call: TRBV4-1
d_call: NA
j_call: TRBJ2-3
clone_size: NA
cdr3_nt: TGCGCCAGCAGCCAAGATCCCACAGTCACAGGGACAGATACGCAGTATTTT
cdr3_aa: CASSQDPTVTGTDTQYF

v_call: TRBV12-2
d_call: NA
j_call: TRBJ1-2
clone_size: NA
cdr3_nt: TGTGCAAGTCATCCCAGGGGGCCCATTCCTAACTATGGCTACACCTTC
cdr3_aa: CASHPRGPIPNYGYTF

v_call: TRBV14
d_call: NA
j_call: TRBJ2-7
clone_size: NA
cdr3_nt: TGTGCCAGCAGCCAAGGTTACGAGCAGTACTTC
cdr3_aa: CASSQGYEQYF

v_call: TRBV27
d_call: NA
j_call: TRBJ2-1
clone_size: once
cdr3_nt: TGTGCCAGCAGTCCAGCCCCGACACTGAACAATGAGCAGTTCTTC
cdr3_aa: CASSPAPTLNNEQFF

v_call: TRBV7-9
d_call: TRBD1
j_call: TRBJ2-7
clone_size: NA
cdr3_nt: TGTGCCAGCAGCCCCAGTGGGGACAGGAGTCTGTACGAGCAGTACTTC
cdr3_aa: CASSPSGDRSLYEQYF

v_call: TRBV29-1
d_call: NA
j_call: TRBJ2-2
clone_size: once
cdr3_nt: TGCAGCGTTGAACTAGTTGCCGGGGAGCTGTTTTTT
cdr3_aa: CSVELVAGELFF

v_call: TRBV13
d_call: NA
j_call: TRBJ2-7
clone_size: NA
cdr3_nt: TGTGCCAGCAGCCTGGAGGGACAGAGCCACTACGAGCAGTACTTC
cdr3_aa: CASSLEGQSHYEQYF

v_call: TRBV28
d_call: TRBD1
j_call: TRBJ2-1
clone_size: NA
cdr3_nt: TGTGCCAGCAGTAGACAGGGGGCCGCAAATGAGCAGTTCTTC
cdr3_aa: CASSRQGAANEQFF

v_call: TRBV5-6
d_call: NA
j_call: TRBJ2-7
clone_size: NA
cdr3_nt: TGTGCCAGCAGCTCGGGATACCTTTCCTACGAGCAGTACTTC
cdr3_aa: CASSSGYLSYEQYF

v_call: TRBV19
d_call: NA
j_call: TRBJ1-1
clone_size: few
cdr3_nt: TGTGCCAGTAGTATTGGGACTGAAGCTTTCTTT
cdr3_aa: CASSIGTEAFF

v_call: TRBV28
d_call: TRBD2
j_call: TRBJ2-7
clone_size: NA
cdr3_nt: TGTGCCAGCAGTTTACTGTCTAGCGGGGGGGAGCAGTACTTC
cdr3_aa: CASSLLSSGGEQYF

v_call: TRBV27
d_call: NA
j_call: TRBJ2-1
clone_size: NA
cdr3_nt: TGTGCCAGCAGTTCGCAAGAAGACAGGTACGGGCGCGGGCAGTTCTTC
cdr3_aa: CASSSQEDRYGRGQFF

v_call: TRBV27
d_call: TRBD1
j_call: TRBJ2-3
clone_size: NA
cdr3_nt: TGTGCCAGCAGTTTAAAGGACAGGACCACAGATACGCAGTATTTT
cdr3_aa: CASSLKDRTTDTQYF